This entry lists 2 T cell receptor beta chains sequenced from one sample in a study of T cell responses to AZD1222 COVID-19 vaccine. Sequencing used immunoSEQ multiplex PCR; TCRdb keeps in-frame clones, though not all of them. The sample gives roughly 120,000 clones, around 87% of which show up once; 4.4% is in the top ten. The source material was peripheral blood, sampled 28 days after the second AZD1222 dose. The receptor source for this set is an adult who received the AZD1222 COVID-19 vaccine.

This clone occurred once. V gene TRBV5-1 combines with J gene TRBJ1-2; possibly TRBD1 for D (5 bases). Germline V gene data show CDR1 as SGHRS and CDR2 as YFSETQ. The CDR3 has 11 amino acids. Deletions cut 4 bases from V and 4 bases from J, with 5 bases between. Here the CDR3 reads CASSQGYGYTF. Written as DNA, the CDR3 is TGCGCCAGCAGCCAGGGCTATGGCTACACCTTC.

This chain links TRBV10-3 with TRBJ1-2; TRBD1 matches 7 bases. J gave up 6 bases and V 2 bases, and 15 bases lay outside the gene matches. Germline loops: CDR1 ENHRY, CDR2 SYGVKD. The CDR3 runs 17 residues. CDR3 DNA: TGTGCCATCAGTGAGGGCCCCCAGGGGGGGGCCTTCAATGGCTACACCTTC. As protein: CAISEGPQGGAFNGYTF.